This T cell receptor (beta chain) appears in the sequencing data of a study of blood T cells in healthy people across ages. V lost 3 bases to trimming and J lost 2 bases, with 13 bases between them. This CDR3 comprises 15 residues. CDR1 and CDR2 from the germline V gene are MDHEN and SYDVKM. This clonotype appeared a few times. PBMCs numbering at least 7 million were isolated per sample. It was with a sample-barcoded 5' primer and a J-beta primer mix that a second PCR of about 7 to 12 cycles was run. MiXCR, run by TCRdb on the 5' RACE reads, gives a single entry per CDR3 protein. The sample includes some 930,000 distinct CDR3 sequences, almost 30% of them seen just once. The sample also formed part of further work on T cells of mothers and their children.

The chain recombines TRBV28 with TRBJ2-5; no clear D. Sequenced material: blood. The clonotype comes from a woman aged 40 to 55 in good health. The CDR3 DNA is TGTGCCAGCAGTTTGTCCGAAACTTTTCAAGAGACCCAGTACTTC. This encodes CASSLSETFQETQYF.